Below are 18 T cell receptor beta chains sequenced from a single sample in a study of cytomegalovirus exposure and HLA in healthy donors. Primers: 60 Vbeta forward and 13 Jbeta reverse. Repertoires were generated with immunoSEQ multiplex PCR, while TCRdb's copy carries only in-frame clones and drops some. The data hold about 100,000 clones, with roughly 70% observed a single time. Specimen: PBMCs. Every receptor here comes from a man aged 50 or older in good health and CMV-seronegative.

The V call is TRBV6-1, the J call TRBJ1-1; a weak D match, TRBD1 (5 bases). Trimming removed 7 bases from V and 1 base from J, with 13 bases in between. This CDR3 spans 14 amino acids. Germline loops: CDR1 MNHNS, CDR2 SASEGT. The CDR3 DNA sequence: TGTGCCAGCACCAGACAGTTGGGGAACACTGAAGCTTTCTTT. Translated, it gives CASTRQLGNTEAFF.

The chain has TRBV30 and TRBJ2-7, with 9 bases lining up with TRBD1. CDR1 GTSNPN and CDR2 SVGIG come from the germline V gene (reference sequence). The CDR3 runs 13 residues. With 3 bases clipped from V and 3 bases from J, the junction kept 3 bases outside the gene matches. The DNA for the CDR3 is TGTGCCTGGAGGAGGACAGGGGTCTACGAGCAGTACTTC. Translated, it gives CAWRRTGVYEQYF.

This clone appeared a few times. The rearrangement links TRBV28 to TRBJ2-5; weak D call: TRBD2 (5 bases). The CDR3 length is 12 residues. Germline CDR1 MDHEN, CDR2 SYDVKM. V dropped 1 base and J dropped 11 bases, with 11 bases sitting between them. In DNA, the CDR3 is TGTGCCAGCAGTTTATCCGTTGGGGAGCAGTACTTC. As protein: CASSLSVGEQYF. The complete variable domain, with remaining parts taken from reference TRBV28 and TRBJ2-5, reads DVKVTQSSRYLVKRTGEKVFLECVQDMDHENMFWYRQDPGLGLRLIYFSYDVKMKEKGDIPEGYSVSREKKERFSLILESASTNQTSMYLCASSLSVGEQYFGPGTRLLVL.

The gene calls are TRBV27 and TRBJ1-2; 7 bases map to TRBD1. There are 15 residues in the CDR3. CDR1 and CDR2 (germline): MNHEY, SMNVEV (reference sequence). The junction had 8 bases not matched to a gene; V was cut back by 4 bases and J by 3 bases. This chain's CDR3 is CASSSGQLNYYGYTF. CDR3 bases: TGTGCCAGCAGTTCGGGACAGCTCAACTACTATGGCTACACCTTC.

This clone has only one observation. The V call is TRBV5-1, the J call TRBJ2-7, with D possibly being TRBD1 (6 bases). The CDR3 consists of 14 residues. Trimming took off 0 bases at V and 2 bases at J, with 9 bases between the two ends. The germline CDR1 and CDR2 sequences are SGHRS and YFSETQ. The CDR3 spells CASSLEDRAYEQYF. CDR3 coding DNA: TGCGCCAGCAGCTTGGAGGACAGAGCCTACGAGCAGTACTTC.

Concerning this clone itself: Other DNA sequences in the sample encode the same CDR3. The genes are TRBV5-4 and TRBJ2-2; 10 bases agree with TRBD2. The trim removed 4 bases at V and 5 bases at J, leaving 8 bases unmatched. The germline V gene has CDR1 SGHNT and CDR2 YYREEE (reference sequence). CDR3 length: 16 amino acids. CDR3 protein: CASSPGTSEVTGELFF. DNA of the CDR3: TGTGCCAGCAGCCCGGGGACTAGCGAGGTTACCGGGGAGCTGTTTTTT.

The chain is built from TRBV5-4 and TRBJ2-1; D not certain. Looked up from germline, CDR1 is SGHNT and CDR2 is YYREEE (reference sequence). This CDR3 contains 11 residues. V lost 7 bases and J 5 bases, leaving 7 bases between the germline ends. The chain's CDR3 is CASPTNNEQFF. CDR3 coding DNA: TGTGCCAGCCCTACGAACAATGAGCAGTTCTTC.

A single count supports this clone. The genes are TRBV30 and TRBJ2-5; D uncertain. Trimming removed 2 bases at V and 4 bases at J, with 11 bases between. CDR1 is GTSNPN, CDR2 SVGIG, per germline (reference sequence). CDR3 length: 13 residues. CDR3 region: CAWSTHTGETQYF. The CDR3 nucleotides read TGTGCCTGGAGTACCCATACGGGAGAGACCCAGTACTTC.

The chain uses TRBV27 and TRBJ2-3; no definite D call. Deletions cut 5 bases from V and 5 bases from J, with 17 bases between. Germline lookup yields CDR1 MNHEY and CDR2 SMNVEV (reference sequence). This CDR3 region has 15 residues. CDR3 DNA: TGTGCCAGCAGTCCCCGCGGAGAGGTCAGAGATACGCAGTATTTT. Its protein is CASSPRGEVRDTQYF.

The V call is TRBV5-1, the J call TRBJ2-1; D is unresolved. CDR3 size: 15 residues. V was cut by 0 bases and J by 4 bases, with 11 bases left in between. The germline CDR1 and CDR2 sequences are SGHRS and YFSETQ. Written as DNA, the CDR3 is TGCGCCAGCAGCTTGGCCACAGTCGGATACAATGAGCAGTTCTTC. This encodes CASSLATVGYNEQFF.

This sequence joins TRBV19 and TRBJ2-7; 7 nucleotides align to TRBD2. CDR1 is LNHDA and CDR2 is SQIVND in the germline V gene (reference sequence). V lost 6 bases and J lost 7; bases outside the gene matches: 12. The CDR3 sequence is 14 residues long. CDR3 residues: CASSPGAGVGEQYF. The CDR3 coding sequence is TGTGCCAGTAGCCCCGGGGCGGGGGTCGGGGAGCAGTACTTC.

The count of this clone is one. This chain's CDR3 is CASSLLDTGVGEQYF. Written as DNA, the CDR3 is TGCGCCAGCAGCTTGCTTGATACAGGGGTGGGCGAGCAGTACTTC. The V gene is TRBV5-1, the J gene TRBJ2-7, with 7 nucleotides matching TRBD1. The CDR3 totals 15 residues. Germline CDR1 and CDR2: SGHRS and YFSETQ. V was pared by 1 base and J by 6 bases, with 10 bases of the junction left unmatched. The whole variable domain, remainder taken from reference TRBV5-1 and TRBJ2-7, is KAGVTQTPRYLIKTRGQQVTLSCSPISGHRSVSWYQQTPGQGLQFLFEYFSETQRNKGNFPGRFSGRQFSNSRSEMNVSTLELGDSALYLCASSLLDTGVGEQYFGPGTRLTVT.

This clone was observed once. The chain couples TRBV19 to TRBJ1-2, with 9 positions matching TRBD1. V shed 3 bases and J 3 bases; nucleotides not matched to a gene: 5. The CDR3 spans 15 residues. Germline loops: CDR1 LNHDA, CDR2 SQIVND (reference sequence). The CDR3 coding sequence is TGTGCCAGTAGTATCTCGGACAGGGGAGACTATGGCTACACCTTC. Its protein is CASSISDRGDYGYTF.

The genes are TRBV30 and TRBJ1-2, with D possibly being TRBD1 (6 bases). Looked up from germline, CDR1 is GTSNPN and CDR2 is SVGIG (reference sequence). The CDR3 loop spans 14 amino acids. Trimming pared 4 bases from V and 4 bases from J, leaving 16 bases between. In nucleotides, the CDR3 is TGTGCCTGGAACCCGCGGACAGAGAGCTATGGCTACACCTTC. Translating it yields CAWNPRTESYGYTF. Based on the CDR3 plus reference TRBV30 and TRBJ1-2, the full variable domain is SQTIHQWPATLVQPVGSPLSLECTVEGTSNPNLYWYRQAAGRGLQLLFYSVGIGQISSEVPQNLSASRPQDRQFILSSKKLLLSDSGFYLCAWNPRTESYGYTFGSGTRLTVV.

The chain joins TRBV7-2 to TRBJ1-1; D perhaps matches TRBD1 (5 bases). The CDR3 is 14 residues long. CDR1 and CDR2 (germline): SGHTA, FQGNSA. Between the trimmed V and J ends, which lost 3 bases and 4 bases, there was a span of 12 bases. In DNA form, the CDR3 reads TGTGCCAGCAGCTTTCAGGGCCGGGTCACTGAAGCTTTCTTT. Translation: CASSFQGRVTEAFF.

In this sample, this clone turned up a few times. The chain uses TRBV14 and TRBJ2-7, with D perhaps matching TRBD2 (5 bases). In germline, CDR1 is SGHDN, CDR2 FVKESK. Trimming removed 0 bases at V and 5 bases at J, with 11 bases between. CDR3 length equals 14 residues. CDR3 DNA: TGTGCCAGCAGCCAAGACGAGGGTCCCAACGAGCAGTACTTC. This gives the protein CASSQDEGPNEQYF.

The chain couples TRBV11-2 to TRBJ2-5, with a weak D call TRBD2 (6 bases). Deletions cut 4 bases from V and 4 bases from J, with 16 bases between. Germline CDR1 and CDR2: SGHAT and FQNNGV. The length of the CDR3 is 15 residues. CDR3 in amino acids: CASSSARGIGETQYF. In DNA, the CDR3 is TGTGCCAGCAGCTCCGCCCGGGGGATCGGAGAGACCCAGTACTTC. Drawing the rest from reference TRBV11-2 and TRBJ2-5, the complete variable domain is EAGVAQSPRYKIIEKRQSVAFWCNPISGHATLYWYQQILGQGPKLLIQFQNNGVVDDSQLPKDRFSAERLKGVDSTLKIQPAKLEDSAVYLCASSSARGIGETQYFGPGTRLLVL.

V gene TRBV5-1 combines with J gene TRBJ2-3; maybe TRBD2 (5 bases). The CDR3 runs 16 residues. Germline lookup yields CDR1 SGHRS and CDR2 YFSETQ. V lost 2 bases and J 2 bases, leaving 15 bases between the germline ends. This chain's CDR3 is CASSFLPATNTDTQYF. As DNA, the CDR3 is TGCGCCAGCAGCTTTTTGCCAGCGACTAACACAGATACGCAGTATTTT.